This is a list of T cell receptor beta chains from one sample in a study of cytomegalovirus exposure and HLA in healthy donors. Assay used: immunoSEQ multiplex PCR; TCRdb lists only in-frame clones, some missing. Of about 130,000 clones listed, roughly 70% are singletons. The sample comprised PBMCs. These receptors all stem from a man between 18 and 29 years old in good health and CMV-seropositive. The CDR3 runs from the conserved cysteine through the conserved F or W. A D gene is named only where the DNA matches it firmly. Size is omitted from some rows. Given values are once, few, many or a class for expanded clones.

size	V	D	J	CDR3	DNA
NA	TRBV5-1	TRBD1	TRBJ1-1	CASSFSSGQGLWNTEAFF	TGCGCCAGCAGCTTTTCGTCGGGACAGGGTCTATGGAACACTGAAGCTTTCTTT
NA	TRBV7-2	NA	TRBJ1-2	CASSLGGAGLGYTF	TGTGCCAGCAGCCTGGGAGGGGCCGGGCTAGGCTACACCTTC
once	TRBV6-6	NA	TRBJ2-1	CASSPRLDPYNEQFF	TGTGCCAGCAGTCCTCGACTGGATCCCTACAATGAGCAGTTCTTC
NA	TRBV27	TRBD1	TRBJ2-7	CASRRDRGRDEQYF	TGTGCCAGCAGACGGGACAGGGGGAGGGACGAGCAGTACTTC
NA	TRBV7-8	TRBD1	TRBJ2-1	CASSFRQGAANEQFF	TGTGCCAGCAGCTTTCGGCAGGGGGCGGCGAATGAGCAGTTCTTC
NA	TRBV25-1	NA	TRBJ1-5	CAGLFKRGEENQPQHF	TGTGCCGGTTTATTCAAGAGAGGGGAGGAAAATCAGCCCCAGCATTTT
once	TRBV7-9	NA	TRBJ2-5	CASSKNREQETQYF	TGTGCCAGCAGCAAGAACCGGGAGCAAGAGACCCAGTACTTC
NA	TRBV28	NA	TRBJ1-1	CASTLDRLETEAFF	TGTGCCAGCACCTTGGACAGATTGGAGACTGAAGCTTTCTTT
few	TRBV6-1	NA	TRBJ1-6	CASSGWRNSPLHF	TGTGCCAGCAGTGGGTGGAGGAATTCACCCCTCCACTTT
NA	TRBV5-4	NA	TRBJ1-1	CASSLGGNTEAFF	TGTGCCAGCAGCTTGGGCGGGAACACTGAAGCTTTCTTT
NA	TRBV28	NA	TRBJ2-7	CGAGGYEQYF	TGTGGGGCCGGTGGCTACGAGCAGTACTTC
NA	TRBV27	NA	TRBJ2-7	CASGLGGPYEQYF	TGTGCCAGCGGGTTGGGGGGTCCCTACGAGCAGTACTTC
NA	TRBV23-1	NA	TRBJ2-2	CASSQLTGELFF	TGCGCCAGCAGTCAACTAACCGGGGAGCTGTTTTTT
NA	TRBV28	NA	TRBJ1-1	CAHWGVNTEAFF	TGTGCCCACTGGGGGGTTAACACTGAAGCTTTCTTT
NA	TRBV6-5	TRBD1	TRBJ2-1	CAGSYKGQFYNEQFF	TGTGCCGGCAGTTACAAGGGACAGTTTTACAATGAGCAGTTCTTC
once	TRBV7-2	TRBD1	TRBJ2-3	CASSTRDRAADTQYF	TGTGCCAGCAGCACCCGGGACAGGGCGGCAGATACGCAGTATTTT
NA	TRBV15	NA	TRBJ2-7	CATSRGEEGYYEQYF	TGTGCCACCAGCAGAGGAGAGGAGGGGTACTACGAGCAGTACTTC
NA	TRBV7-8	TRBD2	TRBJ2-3	CASSQRGPPDTQYF	TGTGCCAGCAGCCAGCGGGGTCCCCCAGATACGCAGTATTTT
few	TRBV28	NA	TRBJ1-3	CASMRSGNTIYF	TGTGCCAGCATGCGCTCTGGAAACACCATATATTTT
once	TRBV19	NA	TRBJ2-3	CASRGPVVDTQYF	TGTGCCAGTAGGGGGCCTGTGGTAGATACGCAGTATTTT
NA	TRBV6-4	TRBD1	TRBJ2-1	CASSQQGLSSYNEQFF	TGTGCCAGCAGTCAACAGGGGCTGAGCTCCTACAATGAGCAGTTCTTC
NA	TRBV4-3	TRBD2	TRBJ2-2	CASSQDGGGWNTGELFF	TGCGCCAGCAGCCAAGATGGGGGGGGTTGGAACACCGGGGAGCTGTTTTTT
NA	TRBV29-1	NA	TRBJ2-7	CSVGPGRGDPSYEQYF	TGCAGCGTTGGTCCGGGCAGGGGCGATCCGTCCTACGAGCAGTACTTC
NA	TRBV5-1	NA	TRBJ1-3	CASSLGTPGNTIYF	TGCGCCAGCAGCTTGGGGACACCTGGAAACACCATATATTTT
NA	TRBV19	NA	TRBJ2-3	CASSGTWDTQYF	TGTGCCAGTAGTGGGACATGGGATACGCAGTATTTT
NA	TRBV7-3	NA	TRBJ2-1	CASSLDIRSYNEQFF	TGTGCCAGCAGCTTAGACATACGCTCCTACAATGAGCAGTTCTTC
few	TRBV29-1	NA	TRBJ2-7	CSVDTGPYEQYF	TGCAGCGTTGATACAGGACCCTACGAGCAGTACTTC
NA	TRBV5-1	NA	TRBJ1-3	CASSQDSAGNTIYF	TGCGCCAGCAGCCAAGACAGTGCTGGAAACACCATATATTTT
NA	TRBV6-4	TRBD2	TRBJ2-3	CASSDEAGATDTQYF	TGTGCCAGCAGTGACGAAGCGGGAGCGACAGATACGCAGTATTTT
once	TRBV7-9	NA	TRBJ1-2	CASSPWPLDRYTF	TGTGCCAGCAGCCCCTGGCCCCTTGATCGCTACACCTTC
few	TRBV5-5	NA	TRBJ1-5	CASSGTRGGQPQHF	TGTGCCAGCAGCGGGACGAGGGGGGGTCAGCCCCAGCATTTT